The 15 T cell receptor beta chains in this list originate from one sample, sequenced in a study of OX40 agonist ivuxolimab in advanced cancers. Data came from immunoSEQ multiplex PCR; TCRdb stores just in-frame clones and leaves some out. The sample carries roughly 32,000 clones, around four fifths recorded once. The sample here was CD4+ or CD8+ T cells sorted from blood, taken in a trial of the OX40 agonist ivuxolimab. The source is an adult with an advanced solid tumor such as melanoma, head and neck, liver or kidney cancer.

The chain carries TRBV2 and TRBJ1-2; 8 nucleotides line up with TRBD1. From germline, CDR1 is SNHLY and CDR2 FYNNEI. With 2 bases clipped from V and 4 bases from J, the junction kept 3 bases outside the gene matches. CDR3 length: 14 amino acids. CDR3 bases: TGTGCCAGCAGTGAACAGGGGGCGCGCTATGGCTACACCTTC. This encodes CASSEQGARYGYTF.

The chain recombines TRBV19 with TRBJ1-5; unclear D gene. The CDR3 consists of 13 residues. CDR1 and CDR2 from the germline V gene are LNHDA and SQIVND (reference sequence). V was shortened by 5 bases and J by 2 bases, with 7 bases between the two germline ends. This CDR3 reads CASSLTGNQPQHF. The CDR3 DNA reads TGTGCCAGTAGTCTTACTGGCAATCAGCCCCAGCATTTT.

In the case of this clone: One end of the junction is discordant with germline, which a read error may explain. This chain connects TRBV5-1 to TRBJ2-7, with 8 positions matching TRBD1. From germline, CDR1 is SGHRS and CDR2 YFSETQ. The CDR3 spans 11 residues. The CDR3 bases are TGCGCCAGCAGCTTTGGACAGGGTCGGCACTTC. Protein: CASSFGQGRHF.

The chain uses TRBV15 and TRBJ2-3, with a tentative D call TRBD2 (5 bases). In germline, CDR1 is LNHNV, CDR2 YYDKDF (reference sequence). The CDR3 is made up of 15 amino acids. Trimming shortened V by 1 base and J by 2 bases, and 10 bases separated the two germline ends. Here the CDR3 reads CATSRAGVNTDTQYF. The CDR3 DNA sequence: TGTGCCACCAGCAGAGCCGGGGTTAACACAGATACGCAGTATTTT.

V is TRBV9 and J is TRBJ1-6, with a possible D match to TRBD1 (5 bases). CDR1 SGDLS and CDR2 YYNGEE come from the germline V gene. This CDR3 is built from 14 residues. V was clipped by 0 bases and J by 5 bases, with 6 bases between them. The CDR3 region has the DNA TGTGCCAGCAGCGTAGGGACACATAATTCACCCCTCCACTTT. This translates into CASSVGTHNSPLHF.

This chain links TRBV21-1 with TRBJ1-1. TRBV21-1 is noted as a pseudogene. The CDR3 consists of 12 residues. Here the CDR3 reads CASSRGSTEAFF. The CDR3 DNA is TGTGCCAGCAGCAGGGGGAGCACTGAAGCTTTCTTT.

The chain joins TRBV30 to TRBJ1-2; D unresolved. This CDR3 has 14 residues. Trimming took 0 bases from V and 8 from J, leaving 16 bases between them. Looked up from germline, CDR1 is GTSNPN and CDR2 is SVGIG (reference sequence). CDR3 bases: TGTGCCTGGAGTGTTACATTAGGGTTGGACGGCTACACCTTC. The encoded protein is CAWSVTLGLDGYTF.

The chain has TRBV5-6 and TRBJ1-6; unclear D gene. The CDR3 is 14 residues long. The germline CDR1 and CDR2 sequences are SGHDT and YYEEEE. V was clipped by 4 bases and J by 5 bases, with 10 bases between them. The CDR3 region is CASSGMGHNSPLHF. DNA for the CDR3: TGTGCCAGCAGCGGCATGGGTCATAATTCACCCCTCCACTTT.

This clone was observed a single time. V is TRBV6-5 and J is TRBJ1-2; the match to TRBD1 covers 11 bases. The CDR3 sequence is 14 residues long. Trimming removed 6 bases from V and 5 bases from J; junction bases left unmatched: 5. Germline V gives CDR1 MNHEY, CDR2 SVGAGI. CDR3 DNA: TGTGCCAGCAGACCCGGGACAGGGGGGTATGGCTACACCTTC. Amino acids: CASRPGTGGYGYTF.

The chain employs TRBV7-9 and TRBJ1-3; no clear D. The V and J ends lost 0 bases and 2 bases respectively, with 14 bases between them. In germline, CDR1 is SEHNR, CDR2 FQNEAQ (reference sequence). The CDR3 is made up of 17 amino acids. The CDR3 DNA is TGTGCCAGCAGCTTAGCTTTAACTCGACTCACTGGAAACACCATATATTTT. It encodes CASSLALTRLTGNTIYF. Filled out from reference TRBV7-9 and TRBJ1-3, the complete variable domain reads DTGVSQNPRHKITKRGQNVTFRCDPISEHNRLYWYRQTLGQGPEFLTYFQNEAQLEKSRLLSDRFSAERPKGSFSTLEIQRTEQGDSAMYLCASSLALTRLTGNTIYFGEGSWLTVV.

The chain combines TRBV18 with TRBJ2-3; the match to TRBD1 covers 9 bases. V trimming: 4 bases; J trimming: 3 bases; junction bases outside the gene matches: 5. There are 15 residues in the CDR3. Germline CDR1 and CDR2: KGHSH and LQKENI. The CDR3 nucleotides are TGTGCCAGCTCACTCCGACAGGGGGGGACAGATACGCAGTATTTT. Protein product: CASSLRQGGTDTQYF.

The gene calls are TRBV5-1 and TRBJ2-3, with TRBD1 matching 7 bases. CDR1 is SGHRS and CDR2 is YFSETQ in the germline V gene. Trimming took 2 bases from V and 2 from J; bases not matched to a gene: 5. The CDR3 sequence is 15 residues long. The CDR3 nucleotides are TGCGCCAGCAGCTTCACAGGGGATCACACAGATACGCAGTATTTT. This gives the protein CASSFTGDHTDTQYF.

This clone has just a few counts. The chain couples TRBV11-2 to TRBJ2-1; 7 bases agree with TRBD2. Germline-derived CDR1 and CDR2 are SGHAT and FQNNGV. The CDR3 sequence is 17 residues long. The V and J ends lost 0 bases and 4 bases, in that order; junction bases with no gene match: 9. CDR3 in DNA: TGTGCCAGCAGCTTAGATCGACTAGCTGGGACTTACAATGAGCAGTTCTTC. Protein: CASSLDRLAGTYNEQFF.

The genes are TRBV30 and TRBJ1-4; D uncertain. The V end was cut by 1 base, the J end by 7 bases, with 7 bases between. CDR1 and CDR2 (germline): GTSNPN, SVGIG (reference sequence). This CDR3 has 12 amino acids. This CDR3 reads CAWSAQVEKLFF. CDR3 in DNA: TGTGCCTGGAGTGCGCAGGTTGAAAAACTGTTTTTT.

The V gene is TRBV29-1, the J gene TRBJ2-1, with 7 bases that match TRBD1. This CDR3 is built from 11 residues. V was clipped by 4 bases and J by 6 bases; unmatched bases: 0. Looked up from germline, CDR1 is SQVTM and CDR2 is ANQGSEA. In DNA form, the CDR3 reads TGCAGCGTTGGACAGGGCAATGAGCAGTTCTTC. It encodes CSVGQGNEQFF.